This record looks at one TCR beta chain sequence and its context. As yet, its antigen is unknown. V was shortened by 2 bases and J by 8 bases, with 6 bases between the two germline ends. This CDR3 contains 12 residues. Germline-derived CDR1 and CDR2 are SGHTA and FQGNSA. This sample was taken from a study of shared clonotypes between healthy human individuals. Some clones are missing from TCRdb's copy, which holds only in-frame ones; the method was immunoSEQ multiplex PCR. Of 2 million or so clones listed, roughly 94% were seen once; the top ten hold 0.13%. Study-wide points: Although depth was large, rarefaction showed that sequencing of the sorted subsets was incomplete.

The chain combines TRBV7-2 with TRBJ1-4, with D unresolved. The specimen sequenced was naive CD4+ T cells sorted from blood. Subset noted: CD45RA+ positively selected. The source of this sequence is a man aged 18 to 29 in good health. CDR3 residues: CASSLYREKLFF. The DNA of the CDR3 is TGTGCCAGCAGCTTATACCGGGAAAAACTGTTTTTT.